The rows below give T cell receptor beta chains drawn from one sample of a study of tumor-infiltrating lymphocytes in primary liver carcinoma. Each CDR3 protein is one row after TCRdb ran MiXCR on the multiplex PCR reads. The sample yields some 200,000 distinct CDR3 sequences, 65% seen once. The sequenced sample was peripheral blood. The receptors stem from a woman in her sixties with primary liver carcinoma and hepatitis B virus infection. The CDR3 runs from the conserved cysteine through the conserved F or W. The D gene is left open where the match is weak. Clone size, where shown, is once, few, many, or a class for clones that have expanded.

>few|-|TRBV7-9|TRBJ1-4
CASQRENEKLFF
TGTGCCAGCCAACGGGAAAATGAAAAACTGTTTTTT
>-|-|TRBV11-2|TRBJ2-7
CASSGDFCEQYF
TGTGCCAGCAGCGGGGACTTCTGCGAACAGTACTTC
>-|TRBD2|TRBV24-1|TRBJ2-1
CATSDLGSNGRRGQFF
TGTGCCACCAGTGATTTAGGGTCTAACGGGAGGAGGGGGCAGTTCTTC
>-|-|TRBV28|TRBJ1-3
CASSLAPLRVNTIYF
TGTGCCAGCAGTTTGGCCCCGCTCCGCGTAAACACCATATATTTT
>-|TRBD1|TRBV7-8|TRBJ1-3
CASSPEGARNTIYF
TGTGCCAGCAGCCCCGAGGGGGCTAGAAACACCATATATTTT
>many|TRBD2|TRBV11-2|TRBJ2-7
CASSLVIAGSYEQYF
TGTGCCAGCAGCTTAGTAATAGCGGGTTCCTACGAGCAGTACTTC
>once|-|TRBV11-2|TRBJ2-7
CASSPRAGYEYKQYF
TGTGCCAGCAGCCCCCGGGCGGGATATGAGTACAAGCAGTACTTC
>-|-|TRBV11-3|TRBJ1-2
CASSPGQGEYDYTF
TGTGCCAGCAGCCCGGGCCAGGGAGAATATGACTACACCTTC
>many|-|TRBV28|TRBJ1-1
CASSWGGVTEAFF
TGTGCCAGCAGTTGGGGAGGGGTCACTGAAGCTTTCTTT
>-|TRBD2|TRBV12-3/TRBV12-4|TRBJ2-1
CAISPGLVNNEQFF
TGTGCCATCAGTCCAGGACTAGTCAACAATGAGCAGTTCTTC
>-|-|TRBV5-6|TRBJ2-2
CAGSLVAGGGITGEQFF
TGTGCCGGCAGCTTGGTCGCAGGGGGGGGAATCACCGGGGAGCAGTTTTTT
>-|-|TRBV28|TRBJ1-2
CASSDGGPYGYTF
TGTGCCAGCAGTGATGGGGGACCCTATGGCTACACCTTC
>once|-|TRBV12-3/TRBV12-4|TRBJ1-1
CACSPRGTEAFF
TGTGCCTGCAGTCCCCGCGGTACTGAAGCTTTCTTT
>many|-|TRBV10-2|TRBJ1-1
CASSEQGMNTEAFF
TGCGCCAGCAGTGAGCAGGGGATGAACACTGAAGCTTTCTTT
>many|TRBD2|TRBV6-5|TRBJ2-7
CASSYNERGSYEQYF
TGTGCCAGCAGTTACAACGAGCGGGGTTCCTACGAGCAGTACTTC
>once|-|TRBV28|TRBJ1-5
CASSPRPAGQPQHF
TGTGCCAGCAGTCCTCGACCGGCGGGTCAGCCCCAGCATTTT
>few|-|TRBV6-1|TRBJ2-5
CASGVRGIGETQYF
TGTGCCAGCGGTGTAAGGGGGATCGGGGAGACCCAGTACTTC
>-|-|TRBV5-1|TRBJ2-3
CASKLGDTQYF
TGCGCCAGCAAGTTGGGAGATACGCAGTATTTT
>-|-|TRBV28|TRBJ1-1
CASSLLRGDTEAFF
TGTGCCAGCAGTTTATTGCGGGGGGACACTGAAGCTTTCTTT
>few|-|TRBV7-8|TRBJ2-7
CASRPGLGEQYF
TGTGCCAGCCGACCGGGTCTGGGGGAGCAGTACTTC
>many|TRBD2|TRBV11-3|TRBJ2-3
CASSFEGLAGVTDTQYF
TGTGCCAGCAGCTTTGAGGGACTAGCGGGAGTAACGGATACGCAGTATTTT
>-|TRBD2|TRBV5-6|TRBJ2-3
CASSLNGRGTDTQYF
TGTGCCAGCAGCCTTAACGGGAGGGGCACAGATACGCAGTATTTT
>-|-|TRBV28|TRBJ1-5
CASSLMAGSVDRPQHF
TGTGCCAGCAGTTTAATGGCAGGTTCCGTTGATCGGCCCCAGCATTTT
>once|TRBD1|TRBV4-1|TRBJ2-1
CASRGTGLFNEQFF
TGCGCCAGCAGAGGGACAGGGTTATTCAATGAGCAGTTCTTC
>medium-sized|-|TRBV29-1|TRBJ2-1
CSVEEAGHFYNYNEQFF
TGCAGCGTTGAAGAAGCTGGGCACTTCTACAACTACAATGAGCAGTTCTTC
>-|-|TRBV21-1|TRBJ2-5
CTSMRDQETQYF
TGTACCAGCATGAGGGACCAAGAGACCCAGTACTTC
>-|-|TRBV29-1|TRBJ1-2
CSVGGIDRKYGYTF
TGCAGTGTTGGTGGGATAGACAGAAAGTATGGCTACACCTTC
>-|-|TRBV5-1|TRBJ2-5
CASSLWDTQETQYF
TGCGCCAGCAGCTTGTGGGACACTCAAGAGACCCAGTACTTC
>many|TRBD1|TRBV11-2|TRBJ2-1
CASSSGQSSYNEQFF
TGTGCCAGCAGCTCGGGACAGTCCTCCTACAATGAGCAGTTCTTC
>-|TRBD1|TRBV6-1|TRBJ1-2
CATRDRVSHGYTF
TGTGCCACCCGGGACAGGGTATCCCATGGCTACACCTTC
>-|TRBD2|TRBV11-3|TRBJ2-1
CASSLDGWEGQDAQFF
TGTGCCAGCAGCTTAGATGGGTGGGAGGGCCAGGATGCGCAGTTCTTC